This T cell receptor beta chain was profiled in a study of CD8 T cells in ankylosing spondylitis. Germline CDR1 is SNHLY and CDR2 is FYNNEI. The V segment lost 6 bases and the J segment 2 bases; nucleotides outside the gene matches: 2. The CDR3 is made up of 14 amino acids. Points on this clonotype: Its antigen remains unidentified.

Points from the study as a whole: Matched ankylosing spondylitis synovial fluid reportedly showed significant enrichment of disease-linked clones. Some of these motif variants have turned up before, in reports on reactive arthritis synovial fluid and blood. The authors found the disease-linked clones to be CD8+ and relatively rare in peripheral blood.

Preparation of TCR beta libraries was done by quantitative 5'-RACE with molecular barcodes. From the 5' RACE reads, TCRdb called clonotypes with MiXCR, one entry per CDR3 protein. The data show approximately 250,000 distinct CDR3 sequences, roughly 32% seen once. The sequence came from a male donor with ankylosing spondylitis or in good health (not recorded which). Sequenced: blood, either unsorted or a sorted T cell fraction (not recorded which). The rearrangement joins TRBV2 to TRBJ2-1; 9 bases fit TRBD2. The CDR3 loop reads CASRSGGPYNEQFF. The CDR3 region has the DNA TGTGCCAGCAGAAGCGGGGGGCCCTACAATGAGCAGTTCTTC.